The source of this T cell receptor (beta chain) is a study of blood T cell repertoires in COVID-19 (dated by TCRdb to 2020 to 2021). With regard to the full study: Collaborator samples came from the United States, Italy and Spain and covered acute and convalescent phases of COVID-19. The repertoires were released in a freely available public database meant as a resource for research on the immune response to SARS-CoV-2. Subjects who had been exposed to COVID-19, were actively infected with it, or had recovered from it provided the deeply sampled blood TCRbeta repertoires that made up the dataset. The prospective study material was composed of cDNA or gDNA derived from T cells, B-cell-depleted T cells, or PBMCs. The samples were drawn from two sources: the first 160 participants of the ongoing ImmuneRACE study, and over 950 subjects contributed by 6 global collaborators. The sample metadata nearly always contained a de-identified subject ID, COVID-19 status, age in years and sex. HLA class I and class II types, where available, came from metadata supplied by the sample provider rather than from assay-based typing. What the authors observed across the whole study: The amount of clinical and demographic metadata varied by source and participant and was provided uncurated.

TCRbeta CDR3 regions were amplified from genomic DNA by means of the immunoSEQ Assay, a bias-controlled multiplex PCR. Per the authors' processing: The number of nucleated cells in each sample was estimated from the amplification of reference gene primers within the assay. To quantify the absolute abundance of each unique TCRbeta CDR3 rearrangement, sequence reads were collapsed and filtered. For each sample, productive Simpson clonality was calculated by taking the square root of Simpson's diversity index across productive rearrangements. TCRdb's version of the immuneACCESS table is confined to in-frame rearrangements and falls short of the full clone set. An unresolved V gene accounts for under half of the shortfall where checked; the remainder is of unknown origin. D and trimming were read from the DNA, whereas the V and J calls and clone size are those reported in that table. This sample is represented by 180,000 or so clones; 80% to 85% of them were singletons. The ten largest clones take up roughly 15% of the sample.

One collaborating source in Seattle enrolled patients during active infection and followed them longitudinally through the course of disease. The collaborating institutions used their own protocols to collect whole blood in K2EDTA tubes. For TCRbeta analysis, collaborator samples were shipped as frozen whole blood, as isolated PBMCs, or as DNA extracted from either sample type. Regarding this clone: Its cognate antigen has yet to be identified. No per-base quality is available; no much larger clone lies one base away.

Compared with germline, V lacks 7 bases and J lacks 3 bases; bases without a gene match: 11. The CDR3 holds 15 amino acids from the cysteine to the phenylalanine. Solely the CDR3 DNA is kept, with 45 bases framed from the first base. Per the germline V gene, SNHLY is the CDR1 and FYNNEI is the CDR2. The chain is made from TRBV2 and TRBJ1-2, with 7 bases in between that match TRBD1. The sequence was obtained from a woman aged 65 to 85 with COVID-19, enrolled during active disease. The material sequenced was peripheral blood. The DNA reads TGTGCCAGCATTGAGGACAGGCGGGCTTACTATGGCTACACCTTC. This yields the protein CASIEDRRAYYGYTF.